The rows below give T cell receptor beta chains drawn from one sample of a study of identical twins. Using its own MiXCR run on the 5' RACE reads, TCRdb lists one record per CDR3 protein. The sample contains under 900,000 distinct CDR3 sequences, over 9% of which appear only once. This same sample was also part of a study on yellow fever vaccine responses in identical twins.

The sequenced material came from PBMCs. Source of these receptors: a young woman in good health. CDR3s include the opening cysteine and the closing phenylalanine or tryptophan. The D gene is left open where the match is weak. The size of a clone is reported for some rows only, either as once, few or many, or as a class for expanded clones.

V gene	J gene	D gene	clone size	CDR3 protein	CDR3 DNA
TRBV21-1	TRBJ1-1	-	few	CASSTKPTGRIAFF	TGTGCCAGCAGCACAAAGCCGACAGGGCGAATAGCTTTCTTT
TRBV10-3	TRBJ1-1	-	many	CAISDPERGKPEAFF	TGTGCCATCAGTGACCCCGAGAGGGGGAAACCCGAAGCTTTCTTT
TRBV29-1	TRBJ2-1	TRBD2	many	CSAQGLASNEQFF	TGCAGCGCACAGGGACTAGCGTCCAATGAGCAGTTCTTC
TRBV2	TRBJ2-4	-	-	CASLGGLAKNIQYF	TGTGCCAGTTTAGGCGGGCTAGCCAAAAACATTCAGTACTTC
TRBV5-5	TRBJ2-3	-	-	CASSLAFGGGTDTQYF	TGTGCCAGCAGCTTGGCCTTCGGGGGAGGCACAGATACGCAGTATTTT
TRBV2	TRBJ2-1	-	few	CARGGGYNEQFF	TGTGCCAGGGGGGGTGGCTACAATGAGCAGTTCTTC
TRBV5-1	TRBJ1-6	-	-	CASSLSTETNSPLHF	TGCGCCAGCAGCTTGTCCACAGAGACGAATTCACCCCTCCACTTT
TRBV28	TRBJ2-1	TRBD2	-	CASISAGDSYNEQFF	TGTGCCAGCATATCGGCGGGGGATTCCTACAATGAGCAGTTCTTC
TRBV12-3/TRBV12-4	TRBJ2-2	TRBD1	-	CASNPDRGWTGELFF	TGTGCCAGCAACCCAGACAGGGGTTGGACCGGGGAGCTGTTTTTT
TRBV2	TRBJ1-5	TRBD1	few	CASRGTDASNQPQHF	TGTGCCAGCAGGGGGACAGATGCTAGCAATCAGCCCCAGCATTTT
TRBV20-1	TRBJ2-1	TRBD2	many	CSAPDRAGAGGLLSYNEQFF	TGCAGTGCTCCAGATCGGGCGGGAGCGGGAGGCCTCCTTTCCTACAATGAGCAGTTCTTC
TRBV5-1	TRBJ2-7	TRBD1	few	CATKGQETYEQYF	TGCGCCACCAAGGGACAGGAAACCTACGAGCAGTACTTC
TRBV6-5	TRBJ1-6	TRBD1	many	CASSYRGPNSPLHF	TGTGCCAGCAGTTACAGGGGGCCGAATTCACCCCTCCACTTT
TRBV6-5	TRBJ1-2	-	many	CASSSAFTDGYTF	TGTGCCAGCAGTTCAGCGTTTACCGACGGCTACACCTTC
TRBV20-1	TRBJ1-3	-	-	CSARGAARSGNTIYF	TGCAGTGCTAGAGGGGCAGCCCGCTCTGGAAACACCATATATTTT
TRBV7-9	TRBJ2-2	-	-	CASSVGVRTGELFF	TGTGCCAGCAGCGTAGGCGTGAGGACCGGGGAGCTGTTTTTT
TRBV29-1	TRBJ1-5	-	few	CSVEDPGHGNQPQHF	TGCAGCGTTGAAGATCCGGGGCATGGTAATCAGCCCCAGCATTTT
TRBV6-2/TRBV6-3	TRBJ2-7	-	-	CASRLRDINYEQYF	TGTGCCAGCAGACTCCGGGACATTAACTACGAGCAGTACTTC
TRBV5-1	TRBJ1-1	TRBD1	few	CASSRDGQANTEAFF	TGCGCCAGCAGCCGAGACGGACAGGCAAACACTGAAGCTTTCTTT
TRBV5-5	TRBJ2-5	-	-	CASSFQSGPQETQYF	TGTGCCAGCAGCTTCCAGAGCGGGCCCCAAGAGACCCAGTACTTC
TRBV4-1	TRBJ2-3	TRBD2	few	CASSPREAGVRDTQYF	TGCGCCAGCAGCCCACGGGAAGCGGGAGTTCGGGATACGCAGTATTTT
TRBV12-3/TRBV12-4	TRBJ1-5	-	-	CASSPSGYQPQHF	TGTGCCAGCAGTCCCTCAGGGTATCAGCCCCAGCATTTT
TRBV20-1	TRBJ2-5	TRBD2	few	CSAISGGIYQETQYF	TGCAGTGCTATTAGCGGGGGGATATACCAAGAGACCCAGTACTTC
TRBV12-3/TRBV12-4	TRBJ2-3	-	few	CASSSRGVRGTDTQYF	TGTGCCAGCAGTTCGCGGGGAGTGAGGGGCACAGATACGCAGTATTTT
TRBV28	TRBJ1-5	-	-	CASSPPTGRFSNQPQHF	TGTGCCAGCAGTCCCCCCACAGGCCGGTTTAGCAATCAGCCCCAGCATTTT
TRBV20-1	TRBJ2-3	TRBD2	few	CSASRLAGGIDTQYF	TGCAGTGCTAGTAGACTAGCGGGGGGGATAGATACGCAGTATTTT
TRBV19	TRBJ1-2	-	few	CASSIIGSHRDGYTF	TGTGCCAGTAGTATTATAGGGAGTCACCGCGATGGCTACACCTTC
TRBV12-3/TRBV12-4	TRBJ2-3	TRBD2	-	CASRQPSGGNTDTQYF	TGTGCCAGCAGACAACCTAGCGGGGGCAACACAGATACGCAGTATTTT
TRBV20-1	TRBJ1-2	-	few	CSAGLAAAYGYTF	TGCAGTGCGGGTCTCGCTGCAGCCTATGGCTACACCTTC
TRBV29-1	TRBJ2-1	TRBD1	many	CSVTRTGKNEQFF	TGCAGCGTCACTCGGACAGGGAAGAATGAGCAGTTCTTC
TRBV5-1	TRBJ2-5	TRBD1	-	CASSMVPDRGGETQYF	TGCGCCAGCAGCATGGTACCCGACAGGGGCGGGGAGACCCAGTACTTC
TRBV15	TRBJ2-5	-	-	CATSRVDSQTETQYF	TGTGCCACCAGCAGAGTTGACAGCCAAACCGAGACCCAGTACTTC
TRBV12-3/TRBV12-4	TRBJ2-2	-	-	CASTPLAGTNTGELFF	TGTGCCAGCACCCCGTTGGCGGGTACGAACACCGGGGAGCTGTTTTTT
TRBV14	TRBJ2-4	-	-	CASSQTLWGDLAKNIQYF	TGTGCCAGCAGCCAAACTCTCTGGGGAGACCTAGCCAAAAACATTCAGTACTTC
TRBV4-2	TRBJ1-3	TRBD1	-	CASSQDPGGTGNTIYF	TGTGCCAGCAGCCAAGATCCAGGGGGGACTGGAAACACCATATATTTT
TRBV18	TRBJ2-1	-	few	CASSPRQIELYNEQFF	TGTGCCAGCTCACCCCGACAAATCGAGCTTTACAATGAGCAGTTCTTC
TRBV12-3/TRBV12-4	TRBJ1-2	-	few	CASSLKLANYGYTF	TGTGCCAGCAGTTTAAAATTAGCTAACTATGGCTACACCTTC
TRBV10-3	TRBJ2-5	TRBD1	many	CAIGDREGETQYF	TGTGCCATCGGGGACAGGGAGGGAGAGACCCAGTACTTC
TRBV28	TRBJ2-7	-	many	CASSGLYEQYF	TGTGCCAGCAGTGGGCTCTACGAGCAGTACTTC
TRBV5-5	TRBJ2-1	TRBD1	-	CASRPPGTATYNEQFF	TGTGCCAGCAGACCGCCCGGGACAGCTACCTACAATGAGCAGTTCTTC
TRBV3-1	TRBJ1-2	-	few	CASSSMGSGYTF	TGTGCCAGCAGCTCCATGGGTAGTGGCTACACCTTC
TRBV5-1	TRBJ2-7	-	few	CASSLGFVRRSSYEQYF	TGCGCCAGCAGCTTGGGATTCGTTCGGCGGAGCTCCTACGAGCAGTACTTC
TRBV13	TRBJ2-7	TRBD1	few	CASRDARTGIHEQYF	TGTGCCAGCAGAGATGCCCGGACAGGGATCCACGAGCAGTACTTC